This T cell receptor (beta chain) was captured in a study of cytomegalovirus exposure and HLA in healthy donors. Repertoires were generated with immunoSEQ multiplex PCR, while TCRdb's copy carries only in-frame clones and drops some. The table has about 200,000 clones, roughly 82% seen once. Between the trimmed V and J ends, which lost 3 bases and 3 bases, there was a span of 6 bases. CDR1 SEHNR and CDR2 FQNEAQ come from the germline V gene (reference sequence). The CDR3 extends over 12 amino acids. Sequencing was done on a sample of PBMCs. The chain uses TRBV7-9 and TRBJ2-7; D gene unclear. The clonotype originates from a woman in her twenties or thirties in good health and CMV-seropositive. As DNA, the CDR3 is TGTGCCAGCAGCTTCAGTGTCTACGAGCAGTACTTC. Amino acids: CASSFSVYEQYF.